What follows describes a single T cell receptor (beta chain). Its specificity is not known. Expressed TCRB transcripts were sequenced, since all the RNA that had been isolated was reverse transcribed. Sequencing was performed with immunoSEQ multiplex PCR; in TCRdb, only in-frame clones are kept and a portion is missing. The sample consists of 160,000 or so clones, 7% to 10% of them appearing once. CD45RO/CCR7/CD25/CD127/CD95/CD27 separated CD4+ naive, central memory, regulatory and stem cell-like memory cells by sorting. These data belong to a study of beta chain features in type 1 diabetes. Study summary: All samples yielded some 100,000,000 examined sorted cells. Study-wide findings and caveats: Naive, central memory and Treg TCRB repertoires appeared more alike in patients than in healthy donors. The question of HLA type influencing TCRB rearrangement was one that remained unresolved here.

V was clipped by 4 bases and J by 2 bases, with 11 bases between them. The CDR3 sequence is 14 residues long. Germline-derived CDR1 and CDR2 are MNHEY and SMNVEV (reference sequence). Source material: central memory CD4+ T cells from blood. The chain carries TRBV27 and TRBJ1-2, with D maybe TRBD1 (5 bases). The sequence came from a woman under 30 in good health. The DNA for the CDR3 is TGTGCCAGCAGTTACAGACAGAGGAACTATGGCTACACCTTC. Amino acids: CASSYRQRNYGYTF.